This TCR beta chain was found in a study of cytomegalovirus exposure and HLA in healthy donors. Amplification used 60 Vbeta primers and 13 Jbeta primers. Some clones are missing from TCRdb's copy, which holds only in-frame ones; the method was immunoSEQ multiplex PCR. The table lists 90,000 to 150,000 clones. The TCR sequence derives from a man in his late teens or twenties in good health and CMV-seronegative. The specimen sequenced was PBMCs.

The CDR3 loop reads CASSPRGASSYEQYF. In nucleotides, the CDR3 is TGTGCCAGCAGCCCGCGGGGAGCGAGCTCCTACGAGCAGTACTTC. The genes are TRBV7-9 and TRBJ2-7; possible D gene TRBD2, 6 bases. The CDR3 runs 15 residues. V was trimmed by 5 bases and J by 0 bases, leaving 14 bases between them. Germline values: CDR1 SEHNR, CDR2 FQNEAQ (reference sequence).